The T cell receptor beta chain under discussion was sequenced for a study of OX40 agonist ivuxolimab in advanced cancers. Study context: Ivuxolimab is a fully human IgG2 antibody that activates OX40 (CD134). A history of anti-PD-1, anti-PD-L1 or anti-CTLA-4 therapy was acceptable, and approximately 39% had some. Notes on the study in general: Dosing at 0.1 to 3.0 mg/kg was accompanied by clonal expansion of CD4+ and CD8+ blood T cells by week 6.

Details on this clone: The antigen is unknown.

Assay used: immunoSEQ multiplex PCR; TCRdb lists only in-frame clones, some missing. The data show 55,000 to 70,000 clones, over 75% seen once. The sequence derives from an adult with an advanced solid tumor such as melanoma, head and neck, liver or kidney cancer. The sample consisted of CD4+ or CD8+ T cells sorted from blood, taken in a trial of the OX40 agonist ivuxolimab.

CDR3 sequence reads: CASSLRQGAGKATQYF. In DNA, the CDR3 is TGTGCCAGCAGTCTGAGACAGGGTGCCGGAAAAGCGACCCAGTACTTC. V gene TRBV28 combines with J gene TRBJ2-5; 7 nucleotides align to TRBD1. V lost 5 bases and J lost 7; bases outside the gene matches: 16. The CDR3 is made up of 16 amino acids. Looked up from germline, CDR1 is MDHEN and CDR2 is SYDVKM.